The next 22 T cell receptor beta chains were all read from a single sample in a study of blood T cell repertoires in COVID-19. Repertoires were generated with immunoSEQ multiplex PCR, while TCRdb's copy carries only in-frame clones and drops some. The table shows around 78,000 clones, with approximately 86% occurring only once. Sequencing input: peripheral blood. Receptor source: an older woman with acute or convalescent COVID-19.

In its sample, this clone was seen a few times. This rearrangement joins TRBV12-3 or TRBV12-4 to TRBJ2-3, with TRBD1 identical over 7 bases. This CDR3 comprises 13 residues. Trimming at V came to 5 bases and at J to 3 bases, leaving 2 bases not matched to a gene. In DNA, the CDR3 is TGTGCCAGCAGTCGACAGGGTACAGATACGCAGTATTTT. It specifies CASSRQGTDTQYF.

This rearrangement joins TRBV9 to TRBJ1-3; D is unclear. This CDR3 is 12 amino acids long. Germline values: CDR1 SGDLS, CDR2 YYNGEE. The V gene lost 0 bases and the J gene lost 8 bases, with 6 bases spanning the gap. CDR3 sequence: CASSVGDHTIYF. The CDR3 region has the DNA TGTGCCAGCAGCGTAGGCGATCACACCATATATTTT.

This clone has only one observation. The V call is TRBV5-6, the J call TRBJ1-5; unclear D gene. The CDR3 is 13 amino acids. The germline V gene encodes CDR1 SGHDT and CDR2 YYEEEE. Deletions cut 4 bases from V and 0 bases from J, with 5 bases between. Here the CDR3 reads CASSRYSNQPQHF. The CDR3 coding sequence is TGTGCCAGCAGCCGTTATAGCAATCAGCCCCAGCATTTT. Supplemented by reference TRBV5-6 and TRBJ1-5, the full variable domain reads DAGVTQSPTHLIKTRGQQVTLRCSPKSGHDTVSWYQQALGQGPQFIFQYYEEEERQRGNFPDRFSGHQFPNYSSELNVNALLLGDSALYLCASSRYSNQPQHFGDGTRLSIL.

This chain uses TRBV6-2 or TRBV6-3 with TRBJ1-2; 7 bases map to TRBD1. V lost 6 bases and J lost 6; bases outside the gene matches: 7. Germline V CDR1 and CDR2: MNHEY, SVGEGT. CDR3 length: 13 residues. CDR3 amino acids: CASSRQGAHGYTF. In DNA form, the CDR3 reads TGTGCCAGCAGCAGACAGGGTGCCCATGGCTACACCTTC.

This clone occurred once. The rearrangement links TRBV11-2 to TRBJ2-1; 7 bases are a match to TRBD2. The V gene end was trimmed by 0 bases and the J gene end by 2 bases; junction bases not matched to a gene: 7. In germline, CDR1 is SGHAT, CDR2 FQNNGV. The CDR3 is 17 residues long. The CDR3 protein is CASSLDAKAGAYNEQFF. CDR3 in DNA: TGTGCCAGCAGCTTAGATGCTAAGGCGGGGGCCTACAATGAGCAGTTCTTC.

The chain couples TRBV4-1 to TRBJ1-1, with 8 bases fitting TRBD1. The CDR3 consists of 17 residues. Germline CDR1 is MGHRA and CDR2 is YSYEKL. Trimming took 10 bases from V and 0 from J; bases not matched to a gene: 16. CDR3 sequence: CATTTALDRVMNTEAFF. The CDR3 DNA reads as TGCGCCACTACAACTGCCTTGGACAGGGTGATGAACACTGAAGCTTTCTTT.

The genes are TRBV18 and TRBJ2-1; maybe TRBD2 (6 bases). This CDR3 is built from 15 residues. V was pared by 3 bases and J by 6 bases, with 15 bases between. From germline, CDR1 is KGHSH and CDR2 LQKENI. The CDR3 DNA reads TGTGCCAGCTCACCGTTAGCGGCGCCCCCCAATGAGCAGTTCTTC. Its protein product is CASSPLAAPPNEQFF. The complete variable domain, with remaining parts taken from reference TRBV18 and TRBJ2-1, reads NAGVMQNPRHLVRRRGQEARLRCSPMKGHSHVYWYRQLPEEGLKFMVYLQKENIIDESGMPKERFSAEFPKEGPSILRIQQVVRGDSAAYFCASSPLAAPPNEQFFGPGTRLTVL.

The chain carries TRBV4-1 and TRBJ2-7; TRBD2 matches at 9 bases. Looked up from germline, CDR1 is MGHRA and CDR2 is YSYEKL. Trimming cost V 0 bases and J 3 bases; bases outside gene matches: 3. This CDR3 has 15 residues. The CDR3 region is CASSQDLAGVYEQYF. As DNA, the CDR3 is TGCGCCAGCAGCCAAGATTTAGCGGGGGTCTACGAGCAGTACTTC.

V usage is TRBV7-8 and J usage is TRBJ2-7; D possibly corresponds to TRBD2 (6 bases). This CDR3 is 14 amino acids long. Germline values: CDR1 SGHVS, CDR2 FQNEAQ. The V and J ends lost 5 bases and 0 bases respectively, with 11 bases between them. The CDR3 nucleotides read TGTGCCAGCAGCCCCCGGAGGGACTCCTACGAGCAGTACTTC. Its protein product is CASSPRRDSYEQYF.

Concerning this clone: At the DNA level, this CDR3 is encoded by other sequences in the same sample as well. For the CDR3, the DNA is TGTGCCATCAGCACTAGCGGCTCTAGCACAGATACGCAGTATTTT. It encodes CAISTSGSSTDTQYF. The J gene is TRBJ2-3, the V gene TRBV10-3, with 8 bases identical to TRBD2. CDR1 is ENHRY, CDR2 SYGVKD, per germline. V lost 6 bases, J lost 0 bases, and 5 bases stayed unmatched. The CDR3 spans 15 residues.

This chain uses TRBV9 with TRBJ1-1; no reliable D call. The germline V and J ends were trimmed by 2 bases and 3 bases, with 8 bases remaining between them. The length of the CDR3 is 13 residues. The germline V gene encodes CDR1 SGDLS and CDR2 YYNGEE. The CDR3 DNA sequence: TGTGCCAGCAGCGTTGAGGGCTACACTGAAGCTTTCTTT. Translation gives CASSVEGYTEAFF.

The chain is built from TRBV7-9 and TRBJ2-5; perhaps TRBD2 as D (5 bases). Germline V gene data show CDR1 as SEHNR and CDR2 as FQNEAQ (reference sequence). The CDR3 runs 15 residues. V lost 0 bases, J lost 4 bases, and 12 bases lay in between. CDR3 in amino acids: CASSLAGGSGETQYF. CDR3 DNA sequence: TGTGCCAGCAGCTTAGCTGGAGGTTCGGGAGAGACCCAGTACTTC.

This chain uses TRBV18 with TRBJ2-7, with TRBD1 matching over 10 bases. The CDR3 has 15 amino acids. Germline V gene sequence: CDR1 KGHSH, CDR2 LQKENI. V shed 3 bases and J 7 bases; nucleotides not matched to a gene: 9. In nucleotides, the CDR3 is TGTGCCAGCTCACCTACGAATGACAGGGGGCTTGAGCAGTACTTC. This codes for CASSPTNDRGLEQYF.

V and J are TRBV6-2 or TRBV6-3 and TRBJ2-3; D gene unclear. V lost 0 bases, J lost 4 bases, and 5 bases lay in between. The germline V gene has CDR1 MNHEY and CDR2 SVGEGT. The CDR3 has 13 residues. In nucleotides, the CDR3 is TGTGCCAGCAGTTACTCGTTATCAGATACGCAGTATTTT. This translates into CASSYSLSDTQYF.

This chain joins TRBV10-2 and TRBJ2-1; D might be TRBD1 (5 bases). The CDR3 has 13 residues. Trimming removed 8 bases at V and 2 bases at J, with 10 bases between. Germline CDR1 WSHSY, CDR2 SAAADI. Here the CDR3 reads CASSQGTYNEQFF. CDR3 sequence (DNA): TGCGCCAGCTCCCAGGGCACCTACAATGAGCAGTTCTTC.

The chain couples TRBV18 to TRBJ1-2; TRBD1 matches at 10 bases. Germline loops: CDR1 KGHSH, CDR2 LQKENI. This CDR3 contains 15 residues. After removal of 5 bases from V and 2 bases from J, the junction contained 5 bases not matched to a gene. The CDR3 nucleotides are TGTGCCAGCTCAACGTGGGACAGGGGCAACTATGGCTACACCTTC. Amino acids: CASSTWDRGNYGYTF. Filled out from reference TRBV18 and TRBJ1-2, the complete variable domain reads NAGVMQNPRHLVRRRGQEARLRCSPMKGHSHVYWYRQLPEEGLKFMVYLQKENIIDESGMPKERFSAEFPKEGPSILRIQQVVRGDSAAYFCASSTWDRGNYGYTFGSGTRLTVV.

This clone occurred once. This chain uses TRBV27 with TRBJ2-3; 8 bases line up with TRBD1. The J segment lost 0 bases and the V segment lost 5 bases, leaving 7 bases of the junction unmatched. The germline gives CDR1 MNHEY, CDR2 SMNVEV (reference sequence). There are 16 residues in the CDR3. DNA of the CDR3: TGTGCCAGCAGTCAAGGACAGGGCCCAAGCACAGATACGCAGTATTTT. Translated: CASSQGQGPSTDTQYF.

The CDR3: CSASGLADSYEQYF. CDR3 nucleotide sequence: TGCAGTGCTAGTGGACTAGCGGACTCCTACGAGCAGTACTTC. V and J are TRBV20-1 and TRBJ2-7; 10 bases are a match to TRBD2. This CDR3 is built from 14 residues. Unmatched junction bases numbered 2, after V lost 3 bases and J lost 0 bases. Per the germline V gene, CDR1 is DFQATT and CDR2 is SNEGSKA (reference sequence).

This clone turned up a few times. V is TRBV28 and J is TRBJ1-2, with 7 bases identical to TRBD1. This CDR3 is built from 13 residues. J gave up 5 bases and V 5 bases, and 5 bases lay outside the gene matches. In germline, CDR1 is MDHEN, CDR2 SYDVKM. This CDR3 is CASSRGTVYGYTF. Here the CDR3 DNA reads TGTGCCAGCAGTAGAGGGACAGTTTATGGCTACACCTTC.

The genes are TRBV7-8 and TRBJ1-5; the D gene is possibly TRBD1 (6 bases). The germline V gene encodes CDR1 SGHVS and CDR2 FQNEAQ. The length of the CDR3 is 14 residues. V gave up 1 base and J gave up 6 bases, with 10 bases separating them. The CDR3 sequence is CASSLGGGAQPQHF. In DNA, the CDR3 is TGTGCCAGCAGCTTAGGGGGGGGCGCTCAGCCCCAGCATTTT.

The chain joins TRBV7-2 to TRBJ1-5, with TRBD1 matching over 7 bases. The CDR3 length is 15 residues. The germline V gene encodes CDR1 SGHTA and CDR2 FQGNSA. V trimming: 5 bases; J trimming: 6 bases; junction bases outside the gene matches: 10. CDR3 amino acids: CASSISGQQSQPQHF. The CDR3 DNA reads as TGTGCCAGCAGCATCTCGGGACAGCAGAGTCAGCCCCAGCATTTT.

This chain connects TRBV11-3 to TRBJ2-1; 9 bases line up with TRBD2. The CDR3 has 16 residues. The V and J ends lost 5 bases and 10 bases, in that order; junction bases with no gene match: 15. Germline loops: CDR1 SGHNT, CDR2 YENEEA. CDR3 coding DNA: TGTGCCAGCAGCGCCCGCGGGGGGGACATCCGTGGCGAGCAGTTCTTC. Its protein is CASSARGGDIRGEQFF.